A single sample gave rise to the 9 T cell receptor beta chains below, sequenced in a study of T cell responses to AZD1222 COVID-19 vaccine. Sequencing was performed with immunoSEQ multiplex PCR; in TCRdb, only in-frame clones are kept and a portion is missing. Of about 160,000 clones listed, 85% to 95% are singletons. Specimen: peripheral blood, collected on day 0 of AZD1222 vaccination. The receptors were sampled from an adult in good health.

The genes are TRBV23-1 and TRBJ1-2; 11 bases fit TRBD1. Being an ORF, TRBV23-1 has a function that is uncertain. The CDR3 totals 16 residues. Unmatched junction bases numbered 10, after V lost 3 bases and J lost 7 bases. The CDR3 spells CASSHPRTGGETGYTF. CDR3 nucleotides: TGCGCCAGCAGTCATCCCCGGACAGGGGGCGAAACTGGCTACACCTTC.

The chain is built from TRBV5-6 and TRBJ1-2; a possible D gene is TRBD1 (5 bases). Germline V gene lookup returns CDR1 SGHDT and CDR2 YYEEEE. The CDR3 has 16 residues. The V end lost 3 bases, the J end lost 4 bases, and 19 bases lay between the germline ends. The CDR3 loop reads CASSWRGLTPGYGYTF. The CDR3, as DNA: TGTGCCAGCAGCTGGAGGGGACTCACCCCGGGCTATGGCTACACCTTC.

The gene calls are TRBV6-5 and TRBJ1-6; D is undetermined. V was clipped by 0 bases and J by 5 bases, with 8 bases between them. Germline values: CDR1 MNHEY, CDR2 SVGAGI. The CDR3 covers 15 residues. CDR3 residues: CASSYSGRNNSPLHF. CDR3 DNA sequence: TGTGCCAGCAGTTACTCGGGCAGGAATAATTCACCCCTCCACTTT.

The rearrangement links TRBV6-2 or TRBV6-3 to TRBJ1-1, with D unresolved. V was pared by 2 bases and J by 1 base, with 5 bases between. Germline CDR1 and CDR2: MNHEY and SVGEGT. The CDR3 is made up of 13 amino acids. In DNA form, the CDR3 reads TGTGCCAGCAGTTACGAGGGGAACACTGAAGCTTTCTTT. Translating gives CASSYEGNTEAFF.

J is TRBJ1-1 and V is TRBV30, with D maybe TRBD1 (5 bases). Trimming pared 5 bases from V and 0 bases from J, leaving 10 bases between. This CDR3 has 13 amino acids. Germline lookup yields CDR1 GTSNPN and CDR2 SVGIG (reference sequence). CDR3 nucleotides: TGTGCCTGGTCCAGACAGTTGAACACTGAAGCTTTCTTT. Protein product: CAWSRQLNTEAFF. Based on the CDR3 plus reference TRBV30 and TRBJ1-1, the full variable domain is SQTIHQWPATLVQPVGSPLSLECTVEGTSNPNLYWYRQAAGRGLQLLFYSVGIGQISSEVPQNLSASRPQDRQFILSSKKLLLSDSGFYLCAWSRQLNTEAFFGQGTRLTVV.

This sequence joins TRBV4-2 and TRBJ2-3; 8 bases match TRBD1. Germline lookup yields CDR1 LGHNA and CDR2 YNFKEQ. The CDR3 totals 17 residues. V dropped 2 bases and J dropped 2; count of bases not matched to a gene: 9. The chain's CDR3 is CASSQQARGPDTDTQYF. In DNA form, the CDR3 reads TGTGCCAGCAGCCAACAAGCCAGGGGGCCGGACACAGATACGCAGTATTTT.

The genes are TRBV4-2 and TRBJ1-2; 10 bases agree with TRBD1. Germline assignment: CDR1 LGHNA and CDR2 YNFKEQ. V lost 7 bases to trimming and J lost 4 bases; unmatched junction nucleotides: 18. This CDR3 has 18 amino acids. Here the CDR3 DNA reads TGTGCCAGCACCCGAGGGGTGGGGACAGGGGAATCTTTCTATGGCTACACCTTC. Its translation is CASTRGVGTGESFYGYTF.

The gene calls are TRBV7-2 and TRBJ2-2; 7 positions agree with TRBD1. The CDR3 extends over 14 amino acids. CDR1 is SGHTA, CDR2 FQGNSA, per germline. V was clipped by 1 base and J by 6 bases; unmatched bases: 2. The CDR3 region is CASSLVTGAGELFF. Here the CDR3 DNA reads TGTGCCAGCAGCTTAGTCACAGGGGCCGGGGAGCTGTTTTTT.

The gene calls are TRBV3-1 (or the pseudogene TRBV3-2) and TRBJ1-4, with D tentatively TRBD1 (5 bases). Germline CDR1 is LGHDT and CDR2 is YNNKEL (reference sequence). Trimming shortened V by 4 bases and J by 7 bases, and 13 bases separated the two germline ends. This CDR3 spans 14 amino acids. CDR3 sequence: CASSRGVRGEKLFF. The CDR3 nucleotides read TGTGCCAGCAGCCGGGGAGTGAGGGGTGAAAAACTGTTTTTT.